The clone carrying this T cell receptor (delta chain) rates as medium-sized. The same CDR3 is also encoded by other DNA sequences in this sample. The V gene end was trimmed by 5 bases and the J gene end by 0 bases; junction bases not matched to a gene: 13. This CDR3 region has 18 residues. The germline V gene encodes CDR1 GEAIGNYY and CDR2 EKD. This specimen belongs to a study of gamma-delta T cells after stem cell transplantation. TCRdb re-called clones from the RT-PCR reads using CATT. The sample shows 15,000 to 17,000 delta-chain clones, 9.4% of them seen only once. This chain links TRDV2 with TRDJ1; 11 bases fit TRDD3. The TCR was taken from a human donor. It is not recorded whose cells these are; they may come from a transplant donor. Sequencing was carried out using gamma-delta T cells. The CDR3 loop is CACVPLLGDKEDTDKLIF. CDR3 bases: TGTGCCTGTGTCCCTCTACTGGGGGATAAGGAGGACACCGATAAACTCATCTTT.